This T cell receptor beta chain originates from a study of T cells in Graves' hyperthyroidism and ophthalmopathy. Study results and limitations: Most thyroid clonotypes expanded above 0.001 were also detected in blood. In validation, the model predicted ophthalmopathy. These predictions came a median about 6.5 months before onset.

V gave up 0 bases and J gave up 0 bases, with 6 bases separating them. The CDR3 extends over 14 amino acids. Germline CDR1 DFQATT, CDR2 SNEGSKA (reference sequence). This clonotype showed up many times. The antigen remains unidentified. TCR beta CDR3 sequences were amplified from RNA transcripts. A first-round RT-PCR of the TCR CDR3 used the HTBI primer set. TCRdb recomputed calls from the multiplex PCR reads with MiXCR, one row per CDR3 protein. This table has fewer than 600,000 distinct CDR3 sequences, about an eighth appearing once. A patient was excluded if there was uncontrolled infection, other autoimmune disease, pregnancy or lactation.

This TCR derives from a woman in her late teens or twenties with Graves' hyperthyroidism. The sequenced material came from blood. The chain employs TRBV20-1 and TRBJ1-3; D remains unclear. CDR3 sequence reads: CSARDYSSGNTIYF. The CDR3 DNA sequence: TGCAGTGCTAGAGATTATAGCTCTGGAAACACCATATATTTT.